This entry describes one T cell receptor beta chain. Its antigen is unidentified. The data belong to a study of T cells after yellow fever vaccination. Study-wide points: Weaker, the secondary response peaked sooner, at day 5 versus 15. There was a small share of clonotypes that showed up in both the CD4 and CD8 compartments. The booster saw the reappearance of most primary-vaccination clones (approximately 97% CD4, around 88% CD8).

In TCRdb, the 5' RACE reads were re-called with MiXCR into one record per CDR3 protein. The table lists about 310,000 distinct CDR3 sequences, more than 3% of them singletons, with less than 25% in the top ten. Germline V gene sequence: CDR1 MNHNS, CDR2 SASEGT. Germline trimming cut 2 bases from V and 11 bases from J; bases unmatched to any gene: 14. CDR3 length equals 15 residues. The chain recombines TRBV6-1 with TRBJ1-1, with TRBD1 matching 7 bases. Sample: PBMCs, taken on the day of the yellow fever booster vaccination. This TCR came from a man younger than 35 who received the YFV17D yellow fever vaccine. CDR3 nucleotides: TGTGCCAGCAGTGAAAAGTTGGGAGGGGGCCTGCGGGCTTTCTTT. This encodes CASSEKLGGGLRAFF.